This T cell receptor beta chain was obtained from a study of human T cells and chemical hapten exposure. Study context: The study sensitized with 2% DPC on an approximately 2 cm by approximately 2 cm patch of upper inner arm skin. Regarding the study as a whole: Compared with pre-sensitization or healthy control sets, expanded TCRs clustered more.

As for time point: patch test 1, 2 weeks after DPC sensitization. Treatment described: therapeutic diphenylcyclopropenone sensitization with weekly scalp DPC. Someone pulled total RNA out of unfractionated whole blood. Concerning this clonotype: The antigen is undetermined.

TCRdb re-called the RACE reads through MiXCR, storing one row per CDR3 protein. The sample includes fewer than 400,000 distinct CDR3 sequences, roughly 6.9% of them seen just once. Sequencing used whole blood, obtained in connection with sensitization to the hapten diphenylcyclopropenone (DPC). This clonotype was obtained from a woman aged 18-35 years with alopecia areata. Some clones in this sample may be carry-over from other donors' samples.

Here the CDR3 DNA reads TGTGCCAGCAGCCGACAGGGGGCAATAGATACGCAGTATTTT. It specifies CASSRQGAIDTQYF. The genes are TRBV7-2 and TRBJ2-3, with 10 positions matching TRBD1. The CDR3 is made up of 14 amino acids. V trimming: 5 bases; J trimming: 5 bases; junction bases outside the gene matches: 4. Germline CDR1 is SGHTA and CDR2 is FQGNSA.